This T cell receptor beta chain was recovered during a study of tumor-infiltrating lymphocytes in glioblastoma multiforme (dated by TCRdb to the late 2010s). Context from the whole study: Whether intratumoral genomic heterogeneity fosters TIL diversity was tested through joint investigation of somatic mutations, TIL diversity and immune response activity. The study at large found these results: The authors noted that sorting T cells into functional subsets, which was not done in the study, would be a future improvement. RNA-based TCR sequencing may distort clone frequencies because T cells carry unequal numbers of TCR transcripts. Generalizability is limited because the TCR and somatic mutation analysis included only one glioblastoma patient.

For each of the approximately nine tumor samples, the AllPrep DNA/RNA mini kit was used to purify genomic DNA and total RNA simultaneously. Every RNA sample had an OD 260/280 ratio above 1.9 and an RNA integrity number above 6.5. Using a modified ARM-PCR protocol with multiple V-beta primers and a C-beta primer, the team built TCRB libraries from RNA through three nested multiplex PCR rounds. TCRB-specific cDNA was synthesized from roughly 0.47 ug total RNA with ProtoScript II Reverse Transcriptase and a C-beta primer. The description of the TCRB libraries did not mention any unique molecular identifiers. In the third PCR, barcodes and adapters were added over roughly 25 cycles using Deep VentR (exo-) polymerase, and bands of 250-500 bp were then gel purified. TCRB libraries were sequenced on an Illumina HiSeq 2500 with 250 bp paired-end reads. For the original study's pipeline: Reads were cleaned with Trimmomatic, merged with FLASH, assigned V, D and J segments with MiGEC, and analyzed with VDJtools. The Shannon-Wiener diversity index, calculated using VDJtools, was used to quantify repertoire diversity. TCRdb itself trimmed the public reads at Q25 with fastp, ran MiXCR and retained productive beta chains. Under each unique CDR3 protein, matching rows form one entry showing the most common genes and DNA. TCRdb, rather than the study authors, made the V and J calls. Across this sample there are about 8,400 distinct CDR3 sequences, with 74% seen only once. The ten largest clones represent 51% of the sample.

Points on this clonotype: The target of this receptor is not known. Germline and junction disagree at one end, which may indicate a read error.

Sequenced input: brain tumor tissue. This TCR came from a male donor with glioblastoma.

The DNA is TGTGTCAGCAGTGCCCGAGGGTCCTACGAGCAGTACTTC. Translated, this is CVSSARGSYEQYF. The V and J segments used are TRBV6-1 and TRBJ2-7, and possibly TRBD2, on 5 matching bases. Based on the germline V gene, the CDR1 and CDR2 sequences are MNHNS and SASEGT. The CDR3 sequence holds 13 residues, the cysteine and phenylalanine included. Just the 39-base CDR3 DNA is kept, in frame starting at base 1.